Listed here are 20 T cell receptor beta chains from one sample, sequenced in a study of OX40 agonist ivuxolimab in advanced cancers. Clones were sequenced by immunoSEQ multiplex PCR, and TCRdb holds only the in-frame ones, with some missing. The profile covers 55,000 to 60,000 clones, with about 94% appearing a single time and 15% to 20% taken by the ten largest. Material: CD4+ or CD8+ T cells sorted from blood, obtained in a trial of the OX40 agonist ivuxolimab. These receptors originate from an adult with an advanced solid tumor such as melanoma, head and neck, liver or kidney cancer.

V usage is TRBV23-1 and J usage is TRBJ2-1; perhaps TRBD1 as D (5 bases). TRBV23-1 falls under the ORF class, with uncertain function. Trimming stripped 7 bases from V and 3 bases from J, with 16 bases between. The CDR3 has 15 amino acids. The CDR3 coding sequence is TGCGCCAGCATTTTCAGGGCAGGATTCTACAATGAGCAGTTCTTC. Residues: CASIFRAGFYNEQFF.

The rearrangement uses TRBV5-6 and TRBJ1-1, with TRBD1 identical over 7 bases. The CDR3 runs 14 residues. V lost 4 bases, J lost 4 bases, and 7 bases stayed unmatched. Germline V gene data show CDR1 as SGHDT and CDR2 as YYEEEE. CDR3 region: CASSPGTVTTEAFF. CDR3 nucleotide sequence: TGTGCCAGCAGCCCAGGGACAGTAACCACTGAAGCTTTCTTT.

The chain uses TRBV27 and TRBJ1-5; D gene ambiguous. CDR3 size: 13 residues. In germline, CDR1 is MNHEY, CDR2 SMNVEV (reference sequence). Trimming removed 4 bases from V and 0 bases from J, with 4 bases in between. Here the CDR3 reads CASSSISNQPQHF. In DNA form, the CDR3 reads TGTGCCAGCAGTTCCATTAGCAATCAGCCCCAGCATTTT.

This clone was counted once. The V call is TRBV18, the J call TRBJ1-5, with 7 bases aligning to TRBD1. V lost 6 bases and J lost 1; bases outside the gene matches: 9. Germline V lookup: CDR1 KGHSH, CDR2 LQKENI. The CDR3 extends over 16 amino acids. CDR3 region: CASSGETGDSNQPQHF. The CDR3 DNA reads TGTGCCAGCTCGGGGGAAACAGGGGACAGCAATCAGCCCCAGCATTTT.

The chain couples TRBV9 to TRBJ1-3; TRBD1 aligns across 8 bases. Trimming removed 3 bases from V and 5 bases from J; junction bases left unmatched: 4. CDR3 length equals 14 residues. Germline V CDR1 and CDR2: SGDLS, YYNGEE. The CDR3 DNA follows: TGTGCCAGCAGCGCGACAGGGGATAGAAACACCATATATTTT. This gives the protein CASSATGDRNTIYF.

This clone was detected a few times. The CDR3 spells CAYQQGMNTEAFF. Written as DNA, the CDR3 is TGTGCCTACCAACAGGGCATGAACACTGAAGCTTTCTTT. The chain uses TRBV30 and TRBJ1-1; D may be TRBD1 (6 bases). This CDR3 region has 13 residues. V was cut by 7 bases and J by 0 bases, with 12 bases left in between. Germline CDR1 GTSNPN, CDR2 SVGIG (reference sequence).

This chain connects TRBV4-1 to TRBJ2-7, with 10 positions matching TRBD2. The germline V gene encodes CDR1 MGHRA and CDR2 YSYEKL. The CDR3 length is 14 residues. The junction had 0 bases not matched to a gene; V was cut back by 2 bases and J by 2 bases. The CDR3 DNA sequence: TGCGCCAGCAGCCAACTAGCGGGAGCCTACGAGCAGTACTTC. Translation gives CASSQLAGAYEQYF.

The chain joins TRBV2 to TRBJ2-4, with D perhaps assigned TRBD1 or TRBD2 (5 bases each). Germline V gene data show CDR1 as SNHLY and CDR2 as FYNNEI. The CDR3 is made up of 14 amino acids. Trimming removed 9 bases at V and 0 bases at J, with 12 bases between. CDR3 nucleotide sequence: TGTGCCAGGGGGGAAGGCTTAGCCAAAAACATTCAGTACTTC. Protein: CARGEGLAKNIQYF.

Concerning this clone: An end of the junction does not agree with germline; a read error may underlie this. J is TRBJ2-1 and V is TRBV19, with a possible D match to TRBD2 (6 bases). The CDR3 has 12 amino acids. The V gene's germline CDR1 is LNHDA and CDR2 SQIVND (reference sequence). The CDR3 DNA follows: TGTGCCAGTTGGGACTCCGACAATGAGCAGTTCTTC. Translation gives CASWDSDNEQFF.

CDR3: CASSVAGTTNEKLFF. The CDR3 bases are TGTGCCAGCAGCGTAGCTGGGACAACTAATGAAAAACTGTTTTTT. The rearrangement joins TRBV9 to TRBJ1-4, with D hard to call. The CDR3 runs 15 residues. The germline gives CDR1 SGDLS, CDR2 YYNGEE. V dropped 0 bases and J dropped 0 bases, with 6 bases sitting between them.

This chain joins TRBV9 and TRBJ2-7, with D perhaps TRBD1 (6 bases). Looked up from germline, CDR1 is SGDLS and CDR2 is YYNGEE. The ends were cut back, 2 bases at V and 0 bases at J, with 12 bases in the middle. This CDR3 is 15 amino acids long. CDR3 nucleotide sequence: TGTGCCAGCAGCGTGACAGGCGTAAGCTCCTACGAGCAGTACTTC. It codes for CASSVTGVSSYEQYF.

This clone was picked up a small number of times. The chain links TRBV27 to TRBJ1-5, with TRBD1 identical over 7 bases. V trimming: 6 bases; J trimming: 4 bases; junction bases outside the gene matches: 3. The CDR3 extends over 13 amino acids. CDR1 MNHEY and CDR2 SMNVEV come from the germline V gene (reference sequence). The CDR3: CASRGTANQPQHF. The DNA for the CDR3 is TGTGCCAGCAGGGGGACAGCTAATCAGCCCCAGCATTTT.

The V and J genes are TRBV14 and TRBJ1-1; no reliable D call. Germline CDR1 SGHDN, CDR2 FVKESK. This CDR3 is 13 amino acids long. The V end was cut by 3 bases, the J end by 8 bases, with 13 bases between. The CDR3 DNA is TGTGCCAGCAGCCAGTTACGGACGACAGAAGCTTTCTTT. Translation gives CASSQLRTTEAFF.

Worth noting for this clone: In the same sample, other DNA sequences code for this CDR3. The chain carries TRBV9 and TRBJ2-7; D is perhaps TRBD1 (5 bases). The CDR3 totals 14 residues. Trimming took 2 bases from V and 1 from J, leaving 10 bases between them. Germline V lookup: CDR1 SGDLS, CDR2 YYNGEE. CDR3 protein: CASSVGLVSYEQYF. CDR3 in DNA: TGTGCCAGCAGCGTGGGGCTGGTATCCTACGAGCAGTACTTC.

In this sample, this clone turned up once. The V and J genes are TRBV13 and TRBJ2-1; TRBD2 might be the D (6 bases). The CDR3 sequence is 15 residues long. Looked up from germline, CDR1 is PRHDT and CDR2 is FYEKMQ (reference sequence). V lost 4 bases, J lost 0 bases, and 10 bases lay in between. The CDR3 loop reads CASSSPTSSYNEQFF. The DNA for the CDR3 is TGTGCCAGCAGCTCCCCGACTAGCTCCTACAATGAGCAGTTCTTC. Together with reference TRBV13 and TRBJ2-1, the CDR3 gives the full variable domain: AAGVIQSPRHLIKEKRETATLKCYPIPRHDTVYWYQQGPGQDPQFLISFYEKMQSDKGSIPDRFSAQQFSDYHSELNMSSLELGDSALYFCASSSPTSSYNEQFFGPGTRLTVL.

The CDR3, as DNA: TGTGCCAGCAGCACAGAGGGGACTACGGGTCCCAATCAGCCCCAGCATTTT. This codes for CASSTEGTTGPNQPQHF. This chain links TRBV9 with TRBJ1-5; a weak D match, TRBD1 (5 bases). Germline V gives CDR1 SGDLS, CDR2 YYNGEE. The CDR3 has 17 amino acids. V lost 4 bases, J lost 3 bases, and 20 bases lay in between.

The V call is TRBV19, the J call TRBJ2-1; 10 bases match TRBD2. Germline CDR1 is LNHDA and CDR2 is SQIVND (reference sequence). CDR3 length: 15 residues. The junction had 2 bases not matched to a gene; V was cut back by 3 bases and J by 3 bases. CDR3 in amino acids: CASSISSGGYNEQFF. The CDR3 region has the DNA TGTGCCAGTAGTATTTCTAGCGGGGGCTACAATGAGCAGTTCTTC. Combining the CDR3 with reference TRBV19 and TRBJ2-1 gives the whole variable domain DGGITQSPKYLFRKEGQNVTLSCEQNLNHDAMYWYRQDPGQGLRLIYYSQIVNDFQKGDIAEGYSVSREKKESFPLTVTSAQKNPTAFYLCASSISSGGYNEQFFGPGTRLTVL.

The chain uses TRBV7-2 and TRBJ2-7; no clear D. The CDR3 length is 14 residues. Germline lookup yields CDR1 SGHTA and CDR2 FQGNSA. Trimming removed 3 bases at V and 2 bases at J, with 11 bases between. The CDR3 DNA sequence: TGTGCCAGCAGCTTTGAGACCAGCCCCTACGAGCAGTACTTC. Its protein is CASSFETSPYEQYF.

Comment on this clone: Other DNA variants within this sample encode the same CDR3. V and J are TRBV6-5 and TRBJ2-3; 9 bases match TRBD1. Germline lookup yields CDR1 MNHEY and CDR2 SVGAGI. The length of the CDR3 is 15 residues. V gave up 8 bases and J gave up 0 bases; unmatched junction bases: 6. The CDR3 nucleotides are TGTGCCAGCGGATTACAGGGGGCTAGCACAGATACGCAGTATTTT. This codes for CASGLQGASTDTQYF.

The chain combines TRBV29-1 with TRBJ2-1; 8 bases map to TRBD1. Trimming at V came to 6 bases and at J to 7 bases, leaving 5 bases not matched to a gene. The germline CDR1 and CDR2 sequences are SQVTM and ANQGSEA. This CDR3 spans 12 amino acids. CDR3 coding DNA: TGCAGCGTGGGGCGACAGGGGAATGAGCAGTTCTTC. As protein: CSVGRQGNEQFF.